This entry concerns a single TCR beta chain. Its cognate antigen has yet to be identified. Base-call qualities are not available, and no considerably larger clone is one nucleotide away. This sample is drawn from a study of T cells in narcolepsy (dated by TCRdb to 2017 to 2018). The study in broad terms: Healthy control donors were enrolled in the study alongside patients who had narcolepsy type 1 or type 2 (NT1, NT2). To look for autoreactive T cells in narcolepsy patients that target self-antigens of hypocretin neurons (hypocretin, TRIB2), the study used TCR Vbeta sequencing to follow clonotypes in blood and CSF.

What the work shows at the level of the full study, not this receptor alone: Patients and controls had comparable numbers of sequenced blood memory CD4+ clonotypes, averaging about 37,000 and 33,000, respectively. No sequences matching autoreactive T cell clones were contained in some blood memory CD4+ repertoires from patients and controls. According to the report, autoreactive clonotypes were detected serially in the blood of the same patients and of different patients, but not in healthy controls. HCRT-specific and TRIB2-specific autoreactive clonotypes were highlighted in plots that compared CD4+ T cell clonotypes in CSF versus blood from the same patient.

The CDR3 measures 13 amino acids from cysteine to phenylalanine. The sequence is cut down to CDR3 DNA, 39 bases in frame from base 1. Looking up the germline V gene (reference sequence) yields CDR1 GTSNPN and CDR2 SVGIG. For this chain, trimming is 5 bases at the V end and 5 bases at the J end, and the number of junction bases without a gene match is 5. Libraries were constructed by the immunoSEQ multiplex PCR assay. This immuneACCESS table, as held by TCRdb, lists in-frame sequences with V and J called but not all clones. Of the missing ones, under half trace to an unresolved V gene in checked studies; the others have no known cause. The sample data list tens of thousands of clones, and around 86% of these were observed just once. The ten largest clones capture roughly 2.6% of the sample. For TCR Vbeta sequencing, memory CD4+ T cells were sorted ex vivo from the peripheral blood of both healthy controls and narcolepsy patients.

Sample: CD45RA- memory CD4+ T cells from PBMCs. The cell subset or site label on this specimen signifies: memory T cells sorted ex vivo from peripheral blood. This receptor was taken from a human donor with narcolepsy. The V and J segments used are TRBV30 and TRBJ1-1; 10 of the junction bases match TRBD1. The CDR3 is CAWGTGERTEAFF. The DNA sequence is as follows: TGTGCCTGGGGGACAGGGGAAAGGACTGAAGCTTTCTTT. Extended through the reference TRBV30 and TRBJ1-1 proteins, this CDR3 yields the full variable domain: SQTIHQWPATLVQPVGSPLSLECTVEGTSNPNLYWYRQAAGRGLQLLFYSVGIGQISSEVPQNLSASRPQDRQFILSSKKLLLSDSGFYLCAWGTGERTEAFFGQGTRLTVV.